Shown below are 28 T cell receptor beta chains from a single sample sequenced in a study of patients and donors after allogeneic stem cell transplantation. One entry per CDR3 protein, called by TCRdb with MiXCR from the RT-PCR reads. The sample includes some 150,000 distinct CDR3 sequences, 30% to 45% of them seen just once. The material sequenced was blood, either unsorted or a sorted T cell fraction (not recorded which). Source of these receptors: a human donor who was either an allogeneic HSCT recipient or a stem cell or donor lymphocyte infusion donor (not recorded which). It is not recorded whose cells these are; they may come from a transplant donor.

The chain recombines TRBV12-3 or TRBV12-4 with TRBJ1-6; D is uncertain. V lost 2 bases, J lost 0 bases, and 14 bases lay in between. The CDR3 sequence is 18 residues long. CDR3 nucleotides: TGTGCCAGCAGTTTATGGCGCCTTCCAAACTCCTATAATTCACCCCTCCACTTT. Protein: CASSLWRLPNSYNSPLHF.

This clonotype was seen a few times. The rearrangement uses TRBV7-3 and TRBJ2-5; 14 positions agree with TRBD2. The CDR3 is made up of 14 amino acids. J was trimmed by 13 bases and V by 4 bases; bases with no gene match: 8. Germline lookup yields CDR1 SGHTA and CDR2 FQGTGA. In DNA, the CDR3 is TGTGCCAGCAGCTCCGGACTAGCGGGGGGCCAGGCGTACTTC. It is translated as CASSSGLAGGQAYF. Together with reference TRBV7-3 and TRBJ2-5, the CDR3 gives the full variable domain: GAGVSQTPSNKVTEKGKYVELRCDPISGHTALYWYRQSLGQGPEFLIYFQGTGAADDSGLPNDRFFAVRPEGSVSTLKIQRTERGDSAVYLCASSSGLAGGQAYFGPGTRLLVL.

This clonotype was counted many times. The chain combines TRBV6-5 with TRBJ1-1, with D tentatively TRBD1 (5 bases). CDR1 MNHEY and CDR2 SVGAGI come from the germline V gene. The CDR3 extends over 14 amino acids. The V and J ends lost 3 bases and 0 bases respectively, with 8 bases between them. The CDR3 sequence: CASSYSRVNTEAFF. CDR3 coding DNA: TGTGCCAGCAGTTATAGCAGGGTGAACACTGAAGCTTTCTTT.

This clonotype was seen a handful of times. The rearrangement uses TRBV28 and TRBJ1-5; TRBD1 matches 8 bases. The CDR3 has 14 amino acids. V dropped 3 bases and J dropped 6; count of bases not matched to a gene: 4. CDR1 is MDHEN and CDR2 is SYDVKM in the germline V gene. The CDR3 DNA reads TGTGCCAGCAGTTTCGCAGGGGGCGGTCAGCCCCAGCATTTT. It is translated as CASSFAGGGQPQHF.

The chain couples TRBV2 to TRBJ1-1; D remains unclear. The CDR3 spans 11 residues. The germline V gene has CDR1 SNHLY and CDR2 FYNNEI. Trimming took 7 bases from V and 3 from J, leaving 6 bases between them. CDR3: CASISDTEAFF. CDR3 coding DNA: TGTGCCAGCATCTCGGACACTGAAGCTTTCTTT.

V usage is TRBV12-3 or TRBV12-4 and J usage is TRBJ1-2; D uncertain. The CDR3 runs to 13 residues. Trimming pared 1 base from V and 4 bases from J, leaving 7 bases between. DNA of the CDR3: TGTGCCAGCAGTTTAGGGACTCTCTATGGCTACACCTTC. It is translated as CASSLGTLYGYTF.

This clonotype has only a few counts. The chain is built from TRBV12-3 or TRBV12-4 and TRBJ1-4; 8 nucleotides line up with TRBD1. The CDR3 totals 14 residues. The ends lost 5 bases at V and 3 bases at J; junction bases unmatched: 2. The CDR3 DNA sequence: TGTGCCAGCAGTATACAGGGGGCTAATGAAAAACTGTTTTTT. Translation gives CASSIQGANEKLFF.

This chain uses TRBV29-1 with TRBJ2-2; D possibly corresponds to TRBD1 (5 bases). V lost 7 bases, J lost 6 bases, and 15 bases lay in between. The CDR3 is 13 residues long. Germline CDR1 SQVTM, CDR2 ANQGSEA. CDR3 DNA: TGCAGCGGCAAAGACAGTCAGGCCGGGGAGCTGTTTTTT. Residues: CSGKDSQAGELFF.

This chain joins TRBV28 and TRBJ2-4; D not certain. Germline V gives CDR1 MDHEN, CDR2 SYDVKM. V was clipped by 4 bases and J by 5 bases, with 9 bases between them. CDR3 length: 13 residues. CDR3 bases: TGTGCCAGCAGTTCTGGGCTGGAAAACATTCAGTACTTC. This codes for CASSSGLENIQYF.

This sequence joins TRBV3-1 and TRBJ2-5, with D tentatively TRBD1 (5 bases). The CDR3 is 12 residues long. Trimming cost V 9 bases and J 3 bases, with 11 bases left between them. Germline V gives CDR1 LGHDT, CDR2 YNNKEL (reference sequence). The DNA of the CDR3 is TGTGCCAGTGGGGCAGGGAAAGAGACCCAGTACTTC. It translates to CASGAGKETQYF.

V gene TRBV29-1 combines with J gene TRBJ1-2; TRBD1 might be the D (6 bases). The CDR3 is 14 residues long. V was cut by 3 bases and J by 4 bases, with 15 bases left in between. Per the germline V gene, CDR1 is SQVTM and CDR2 is ANQGSEA. The CDR3 region is CSVEVSGAGYGYTF. DNA for the CDR3: TGCAGCGTTGAGGTCTCAGGGGCGGGCTATGGCTACACCTTC. Complete variable domain (other parts from reference TRBV29-1 and TRBJ1-2): SAVISQKPSRDICQRGTSLTIQCQVDSQVTMMFWYRQQPGQSLTLIATANQGSEATYESGFVIDKFPISRPNLTFSTLTVSNMSPEDSSIYLCSVEVSGAGYGYTFGSGTRLTVV.

The genes are TRBV12-3 or TRBV12-4 and TRBJ1-5, with 9 bases matching TRBD1. The trim removed 5 bases at V and 7 bases at J, leaving 12 bases unmatched. The CDR3 extends over 16 amino acids. The DNA of the CDR3 is TGTGCCAGCAGTCTACATCGGACAGGGGCAGGCCAGCCCCAGCATTTT. Amino acids: CASSLHRTGAGQPQHF.

This clonotype has more than one count but fewer than ten. This chain connects TRBV6-5 to TRBJ2-4, with 11 bases fitting TRBD2. CDR3 length: 15 residues. Germline assignment: CDR1 MNHEY and CDR2 SVGAGI. Germline trimming cut 5 bases from V and 6 bases from J; bases unmatched to any gene: 6. CDR3 DNA sequence: TGTGCCAGCAGTCTAGCGGGGGGACTAGGAAACATTCAGTACTTC. Its translation: CASSLAGGLGNIQYF.

The chain carries TRBV10-3 and TRBJ2-3; 8 nucleotides line up with TRBD1. Looked up from germline, CDR1 is ENHRY and CDR2 is SYGVKD. Unmatched junction bases numbered 3, after V lost 5 bases and J lost 2 bases. The CDR3 contains 14 residues. This CDR3 reads CAISRTGPTDTQYF. In nucleotides, the CDR3 is TGTGCCATCAGTCGGACAGGGCCCACAGATACGCAGTATTTT.

V gene TRBV5-6 combines with J gene TRBJ1-1; D is perhaps TRBD1 (5 bases). Germline assignment: CDR1 SGHDT and CDR2 YYEEEE. The CDR3 consists of 12 residues. The V and J ends lost 5 bases and 6 bases respectively, with 11 bases between them. CDR3 in DNA: TGTGCCAGCAGTCCGGGACGGGCTGAAGCTTTCTTT. It encodes CASSPGRAEAFF.

This clonotype showed up just a few times. The chain links TRBV12-3 or TRBV12-4 to TRBJ2-2; 15 positions match TRBD2. The CDR3 loop spans 19 amino acids. V lost 4 bases, J lost 2 bases, and 8 bases stayed unmatched. CDR3 loop: CASSSPGTSGGTNTGELFF. The CDR3 DNA reads as TGTGCCAGCAGTTCACCCGGGACTAGCGGGGGGACCAACACCGGGGAGCTGTTTTTT.

The chain employs TRBV5-1 and TRBJ1-1; a weak D match, TRBD1 (6 bases). V was shortened by 4 bases and J by 1 base, with 8 bases between the two germline ends. The CDR3 sequence is 13 residues long. Germline CDR1 and CDR2: SGHRS and YFSETQ. Here the CDR3 reads CASSTGANTEAFF. In nucleotides, the CDR3 is TGCGCCAGCAGCACGGGGGCGAACACTGAAGCTTTCTTT.

This chain uses TRBV10-3 with TRBJ2-5, with D perhaps matching TRBD1 (6 bases). The V and J ends lost 11 bases and 7 bases respectively, with 17 bases between them. This CDR3 has 12 amino acids. Germline-derived CDR1 and CDR2 are ENHRY and SYGVKD. CDR3: CASRTAEGTQYF. CDR3 bases: TGTGCCTCGAGGACAGCCGAGGGGACCCAGTACTTC.

The V call is TRBV7-8, the J call TRBJ2-1, with a weak D call TRBD2 (5 bases). CDR3 length: 17 residues. Germline V gene data show CDR1 as SGHVS and CDR2 as FQNEAQ. V lost 5 bases to trimming and J lost 6 bases, with 23 bases between them. The CDR3 region is CASSNRPGRRSLNEQFF. CDR3 nucleotide sequence: TGTGCCAGCAGCAACCGCCCGGGAAGAAGGTCCCTCAATGAGCAGTTCTTC.

The chain joins TRBV12-3 or TRBV12-4 to TRBJ1-5; TRBD1 agrees at 10 bases. The trim removed 8 bases at V and 4 bases at J, leaving 11 bases unmatched. CDR3 length equals 16 residues. The chain's CDR3 is CASLVGTGVTNQPQHF. DNA for the CDR3: TGTGCCAGCTTGGTAGGGACAGGGGTTACGAATCAGCCCCAGCATTTT.

The V gene is TRBV6-6, the J gene TRBJ1-5; 7 bases line up with TRBD1. This CDR3 contains 15 residues. The germline CDR1 and CDR2 sequences are MNHNY and SVGAGI (reference sequence). The V gene end was trimmed by 6 bases and the J gene end by 3 bases; junction bases not matched to a gene: 8. The CDR3, as DNA: TGTGCCAGCAGAGGACAGGCCACCTACAATCAGCCCCAGCATTTT. Its protein product is CASRGQATYNQPQHF.

The chain links TRBV28 to TRBJ2-1; D may be TRBD2 (5 bases). The germline V gene has CDR1 MDHEN and CDR2 SYDVKM. CDR3 size: 13 residues. Trimming left V 5 bases short and J 3 bases short, with 8 bases between. CDR3 DNA sequence: TGTGCCAGCAGTCCCGGACTCTACAATGAGCAGTTCTTC. This gives the protein CASSPGLYNEQFF. The full variable domain, with the rest looked up from reference TRBV28 and TRBJ2-1, is DVKVTQSSRYLVKRTGEKVFLECVQDMDHENMFWYRQDPGLGLRLIYFSYDVKMKEKGDIPEGYSVSREKKERFSLILESASTNQTSMYLCASSPGLYNEQFFGPGTRLTVL.

This clonotype was recorded a few times. For the CDR3, the DNA is TGTGCCAGCAGCGTAGCTGAGACAGACTATGGCTACACCTTC. Residues: CASSVAETDYGYTF. J is TRBJ1-2 and V is TRBV9, with D perhaps matching TRBD1 (5 bases). With 0 bases removed from V and 3 bases from J, the gap between germline ends came to 9 bases. The CDR3 sequence is 14 residues long. CDR1 is SGDLS, CDR2 YYNGEE, per germline.

The chain recombines TRBV4-1 with TRBJ1-5; D is possibly TRBD1 (5 bases). Germline CDR1 reads MGHRA; CDR2 reads YSYEKL. The CDR3 totals 16 residues. Trimming removed 0 bases at V and 11 bases at J, with 20 bases between. CDR3 protein: CASSQDIRDPSGAQHF. The CDR3 DNA is TGCGCCAGCAGCCAAGATATCCGGGACCCCTCGGGGGCCCAGCATTTT.

The genes are TRBV6-2 or TRBV6-3 and TRBJ2-3, with D hard to call. Germline V gene data show CDR1 as MNHEY and CDR2 as SVGEGT. This CDR3 has 12 residues. Trimming left V 8 bases short and J 0 bases short, with 6 bases between. The CDR3 loop is CASRISTDTQYF. The CDR3 DNA reads TGTGCCAGCCGGATTAGCACAGATACGCAGTATTTT.

The chain links TRBV20-1 to TRBJ1-4, with D possibly matching TRBD1 (6 bases). The CDR3 totals 14 residues. V lost 0 bases to trimming and J lost 8 bases, with 13 bases between them. Germline V gene data show CDR1 as DFQATT and CDR2 as SNEGSKA (reference sequence). As DNA, the CDR3 is TGCAGTGCTAGAGACAGGGGCACGGGGGAAAAACTGTTTTTT. Protein sequence: CSARDRGTGEKLFF.

The chain employs TRBV6-6 and TRBJ1-4, with 8 bases lining up with TRBD1. Losses at the gene ends were 0 bases for V and 10 bases for J; bases not matched to a gene: 7. The germline V gene encodes CDR1 MNHNY and CDR2 SVGAGI (reference sequence). The CDR3 sequence is 15 residues long. The CDR3 sequence: CASSYSTGGRGKLFF. The CDR3 DNA reads as TGTGCCAGCAGTTACTCTACAGGGGGGCGAGGAAAACTGTTTTTT.

The chain is built from TRBV7-2 and TRBJ1-4; perhaps TRBD1 as D (5 bases). Germline V gene sequence: CDR1 SGHTA, CDR2 FQGNSA. Trimming left V 5 bases short and J 6 bases short, with 16 bases between. There are 15 residues in the CDR3. The DNA for the CDR3 is TGTGCCAGCAGCCGGGGCGGGGCCGGGGATGAAAAACTGTTTTTT. Translated: CASSRGGAGDEKLFF.